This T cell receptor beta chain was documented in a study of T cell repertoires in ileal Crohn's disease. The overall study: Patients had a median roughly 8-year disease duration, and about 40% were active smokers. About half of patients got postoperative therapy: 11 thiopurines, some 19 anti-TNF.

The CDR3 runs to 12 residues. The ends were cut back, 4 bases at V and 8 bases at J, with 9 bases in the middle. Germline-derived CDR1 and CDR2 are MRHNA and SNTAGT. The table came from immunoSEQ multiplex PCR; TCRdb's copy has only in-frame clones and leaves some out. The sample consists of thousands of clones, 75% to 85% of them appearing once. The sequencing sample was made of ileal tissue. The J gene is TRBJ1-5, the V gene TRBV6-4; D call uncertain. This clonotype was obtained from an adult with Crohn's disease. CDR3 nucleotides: TGTGCCAGCAGTGGGGAGTGGGAGCCCCAGCATTTT. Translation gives CASSGEWEPQHF.